The rows below give T cell receptor beta chains drawn from one sample of a study of T-cell reconstitution after alpha-beta-depleted transplantation in children. TCRdb re-analysed the PCR reads in MiXCR, keeping a single row per CDR3 protein. The sample lists around 700,000 distinct CDR3 sequences; about an eighth were seen once. The sequencing here drew on PBMCs, taken before TCRalphabeta/CD19-depleted stem cell transplant. Receptor source: a girl aged 2 to 10 with congenital amegakaryocytic thrombocytopenia, due to receive a stem cell transplant. CDR3s include the opening cysteine and the closing phenylalanine or tryptophan. A D gene is named only where the DNA matches it firmly. Only some rows state a clone size, as once, few, many or a class for expanded clones.

j_call: TRBJ2-1; d_call: -; v_call: TRBV7-6; clone_size: many; cdr3_aa: CASSLMGASSYNEQFF; cdr3_nt: TGTGCCAGCAGCTTAATGGGGGCGAGCTCCTACAATGAGCAGTTCTTC
j_call: TRBJ2-1; d_call: TRBD1; v_call: TRBV5-1; clone_size: many; cdr3_aa: CASRWDRSYNEQFF; cdr3_nt: TGCGCCAGCAGATGGGACAGATCTTACAATGAGCAGTTCTTC
j_call: TRBJ2-2; d_call: -; v_call: TRBV5-1; clone_size: -; cdr3_aa: CASSGRDNSYTGELFF; cdr3_nt: TGCGCCAGCAGCGGCCGGGACAACAGCTACACCGGGGAGCTGTTTTTT
j_call: TRBJ2-3; d_call: TRBD2; v_call: TRBV29-1; clone_size: few; cdr3_aa: CSVVGVEAREWTDTQYF; cdr3_nt: TGCAGCGTTGTCGGTGTTGAGGCGCGGGAGTGGACAGATACGCAGTATTTT
j_call: TRBJ2-1; d_call: -; v_call: TRBV7-9; clone_size: many; cdr3_aa: CASSSELTRSNEQFF; cdr3_nt: TGTGCCAGCAGCTCCGAATTGACTAGAAGCAATGAGCAGTTCTTC
j_call: TRBJ2-2; d_call: -; v_call: TRBV7-6; clone_size: few; cdr3_aa: CASSLEGRYTGELFF; cdr3_nt: TGTGCCAGCAGCTTAGAGGGCAGATACACCGGGGAGCTGTTTTTT
j_call: TRBJ2-1; d_call: -; v_call: TRBV18; clone_size: -; cdr3_aa: CASSPKGTGLSLNADNEQFF; cdr3_nt: TGTGCCAGCTCACCGAAAGGAACAGGGTTGTCTTTAAACGCGGACAATGAGCAGTTCTTC
j_call: TRBJ2-2; d_call: -; v_call: TRBV5-6; clone_size: few; cdr3_aa: CASSLLFDRGELFF; cdr3_nt: TGTGCCAGCAGCTTGCTTTTTGACAGGGGGGAGCTGTTTTTT
j_call: TRBJ2-6; d_call: -; v_call: TRBV12-3/TRBV12-4; clone_size: -; cdr3_aa: CASSPDLQTGANVLTF; cdr3_nt: TGTGCCAGCAGCCCAGATTTACAGACTGGGGCCAACGTCCTGACTTTC
j_call: TRBJ2-4; d_call: -; v_call: TRBV5-1; clone_size: many; cdr3_aa: CASRSDQTGVKNIQYF; cdr3_nt: TGCGCCAGCAGATCCGACCAAACGGGGGTCAAAAACATTCAGTACTTC
j_call: TRBJ2-5; d_call: TRBD2; v_call: TRBV5-1; clone_size: many; cdr3_aa: CASSSTSGKETQYF; cdr3_nt: TGCGCCAGCAGCTCGACTAGCGGGAAAGAGACCCAGTACTTC
j_call: TRBJ2-2; d_call: -; v_call: TRBV5-6; clone_size: many; cdr3_aa: CASSLGSAWTTGELFF; cdr3_nt: TGTGCCAGCAGCTTGGGGTCAGCGTGGACGACCGGGGAGCTGTTTTTT
j_call: TRBJ2-3; d_call: TRBD2; v_call: TRBV12-3/TRBV12-4; clone_size: -; cdr3_aa: CASRFKRTSAMSTDTQYF; cdr3_nt: TGTGCCAGCAGATTCAAGAGAACTAGCGCCATGAGCACAGATACGCAGTATTTT
j_call: TRBJ2-5; d_call: TRBD1; v_call: TRBV20-1; clone_size: few; cdr3_aa: CSAPRDRDETQYF; cdr3_nt: TGCAGTGCTCCCCGGGACAGGGACGAGACCCAGTACTTC
j_call: TRBJ2-2; d_call: TRBD1; v_call: TRBV11-2; clone_size: -; cdr3_aa: CASRPRTGDTGELFF; cdr3_nt: TGTGCCAGCAGACCAAGAACAGGGGACACCGGGGAGCTGTTTTTT
j_call: TRBJ1-1; d_call: -; v_call: TRBV29-1; clone_size: -; cdr3_aa: CSVLDASEAFF; cdr3_nt: TGCAGCGTCCTGGACGCATCTGAAGCTTTCTTT
j_call: TRBJ2-3; d_call: -; v_call: TRBV20-1; clone_size: many; cdr3_aa: CSASLAGTDTQYF; cdr3_nt: TGCAGTGCAAGCCTAGCCGGTACAGATACGCAGTATTTT
j_call: TRBJ1-3; d_call: -; v_call: TRBV2; clone_size: -; cdr3_aa: CASSDRRNTIYF; cdr3_nt: TGTGCCAGCAGTGACAGGAGAAACACCATATATTTT
j_call: TRBJ2-2; d_call: -; v_call: TRBV5-1; clone_size: few; cdr3_aa: CASSLGDLTGELFF; cdr3_nt: TGCGCCAGCAGCTTGGGGGACTTGACCGGGGAGCTGTTTTTT
j_call: TRBJ2-3; d_call: -; v_call: TRBV29-1; clone_size: many; cdr3_aa: CSVLGRLTDTQYF; cdr3_nt: TGCAGCGTCCTAGGCCGCCTCACAGATACGCAGTATTTT
j_call: TRBJ1-1; d_call: -; v_call: TRBV5-1; clone_size: many; cdr3_aa: CASSLAPPGSEAFF; cdr3_nt: TGCGCCAGCAGCTTGGCCCCTCCGGGCTCTGAAGCTTTCTTT
j_call: TRBJ1-2; d_call: -; v_call: TRBV28; clone_size: many; cdr3_aa: CASSLDGSYTF; cdr3_nt: TGTGCCAGCAGTTTAGACGGATCCTACACCTTC
j_call: TRBJ2-5; d_call: -; v_call: TRBV10-3; clone_size: many; cdr3_aa: CAISEFSEETQYF; cdr3_nt: TGTGCCATCAGTGAGTTTTCGGAAGAGACCCAGTACTTC
j_call: TRBJ2-7; d_call: -; v_call: TRBV9; clone_size: many; cdr3_aa: CASSYRDVGYEQYF; cdr3_nt: TGTGCCAGCAGCTACCGGGACGTTGGGTACGAGCAGTACTTC
j_call: TRBJ2-1; d_call: -; v_call: TRBV5-1; clone_size: many; cdr3_aa: CASSLLSDNEQFF; cdr3_nt: TGCGCCAGCAGCTTGCTTTCAGACAATGAGCAGTTCTTC